These T cell receptor beta chains were read from a single sample in a study of cytomegalovirus exposure and HLA in healthy donors. Generated by immunoSEQ multiplex PCR, the TCRdb table keeps only in-frame clones and is missing some. The sample gives almost 200,000 clones, approximately 85% of which show up once; about 2.5% is in the top ten. Sequencing input: PBMCs. Receptor source: a woman aged 45-65 years in good health and CMV-seronegative. Both conserved end residues are part of each CDR3.

v_gene	j_gene	CDR3aa
TRBV10-1	TRBJ2-7	CASLTSGTITYEQYF
TRBV5-1	NA	CASSRWGVLSYEQYF
TRBV9	TRBJ2-2	CASSLRQNTGELFF
TRBV29-1	TRBJ2-7	CSVQTGFYEQYF
TRBV5-1	TRBJ1-1	CASSFAGVGPGNTEAFF
TRBV2	TRBJ2-1	CASSEGWGGYNEQFF
TRBV11-2	TRBJ2-2	CASSQGGSTGELFF
TRBV11-2	TRBJ2-2	CASSLIRGGNTGELFF
TRBV27	TRBJ2-7	CASSSGNTGSDEQYF
TRBV6-5	TRBJ1-4	CASRDRGVSNEKLFF
TRBV28	TRBJ2-1	CASSLVGEGYNEQFF
TRBV7-9	TRBJ2-1	CASSTGTSGSNEQFF
TRBV27	TRBJ1-6	CASSLIGQGRSPLHF
TRBV18	TRBJ1-1	CASSPSGPIEAFF
TRBV7-2	TRBJ2-5	CASSPRLGSQETQYF
TRBV15	TRBJ2-7	CATSSASGKGGHEQYF
TRBV5-1	TRBJ1-1	CASSLKVGAAEAFF
TRBV4-2	TRBJ2-5	CASSQGGQETQYF
TRBV5-1	TRBJ1-1	CASSLDRGEAFF
TRBV5-1	TRBJ1-1	CASSFRGLNTEAFF
TRBV14	TRBJ2-3	CASSQRLAGGRDTDTQYF
TRBV6-5	TRBJ1-1	CASRPRTVGRAEAFF
TRBV5-6	TRBJ1-1	CASSLGGIKAFF
TRBV5-4	TRBJ2-2	CASSLAGGVGELFF
TRBV29-1	NA	CSVEGHSYEQYF
TRBV28	TRBJ2-5	CASSRQGKTQYF
TRBV5-1	TRBJ2-2	CASSHRDSNTGELFF
TRBV6-1	TRBJ2-1	CASSETGGYGNEQFF
TRBV28	TRBJ2-7	CASSLSGLGYEQYF
TRBV2	TRBJ2-5	CATRRLAGVGETQYF
TRBV2	TRBJ2-4	CASSDNRVAAIQYF
TRBV7-9	TRBJ1-1	CASSYTGIRTEAFF
TRBV5-1	TRBJ1-2	CASSEHPPGQGGLGYTF
TRBV4-1	TRBJ1-5	CASSQVHRVSNQPQHF
TRBV28	TRBJ2-1	CASSLRRGGYNEQFF
TRBV6-5	TRBJ2-1	CASSYGRGSAGGMFF
TRBV28	TRBJ2-3	CASTPSGSSDTQYF
TRBV19	TRBJ1-1	CASSNPGRNTEAFF
TRBV6-6	TRBJ2-5	CASSRGGGQETQYF
TRBV9	TRBJ2-5	CASASRGRQETQYF
TRBV5-5	TRBJ2-3	CASSSGTSASTDTQYF
TRBV11-2	TRBJ2-3	CASREQTGVGTDTQYF
TRBV12-2	TRBJ2-7	CASRWSGGEPYEQYF
TRBV18	TRBJ1-4	CASSPGQATNEKLFF
TRBV7-2	TRBJ2-2	CASSLDRGGSTGELFF
TRBV7-7	TRBJ2-3	CASSLAPPGLAGEDTQYF
TRBV5-6	TRBJ2-2	CASSLGLAGGGGELFF
TRBV5-1	TRBJ2-3	CASRSGVKTGLTDTQYF
TRBV5-8	TRBJ2-1	CASSFGLAVYNEQFF
TRBV25-1	TRBJ2-1	CATQRGTTISYNEQFF